This T cell receptor (beta chain) was sequenced in a study of T-cell reconstitution after alpha-beta-depleted transplantation in children. The table lists this clonotype with a count of one. Per the germline V gene, CDR1 is DFQATT and CDR2 is SNEGSKA (reference sequence). The CDR3 consists of 14 residues. V was shortened by 2 bases and J by 0 bases, with 8 bases between the two germline ends. A library of TCRbeta sequences, prepared with unique molecular identifiers, was generated. TCRdb reanalysed the PCR reads using MiXCR and keeps one entry per CDR3 protein. The sample lists approximately 340,000 distinct CDR3 sequences, 10% occurring once.

The clonotype was recovered from a human donor who donated a stem cell graft to a child with acute lymphoblastic leukemia. The V and J genes are TRBV20-1 and TRBJ2-1; D unresolved. Sequences were derived from PBMCs from the stem cell graft donor, sampled from the stem cell graft. The CDR3 spells CSARYPSSYNEQFF. CDR3 in DNA: TGCAGTGCTAGATACCCGAGCTCCTACAATGAGCAGTTCTTC.